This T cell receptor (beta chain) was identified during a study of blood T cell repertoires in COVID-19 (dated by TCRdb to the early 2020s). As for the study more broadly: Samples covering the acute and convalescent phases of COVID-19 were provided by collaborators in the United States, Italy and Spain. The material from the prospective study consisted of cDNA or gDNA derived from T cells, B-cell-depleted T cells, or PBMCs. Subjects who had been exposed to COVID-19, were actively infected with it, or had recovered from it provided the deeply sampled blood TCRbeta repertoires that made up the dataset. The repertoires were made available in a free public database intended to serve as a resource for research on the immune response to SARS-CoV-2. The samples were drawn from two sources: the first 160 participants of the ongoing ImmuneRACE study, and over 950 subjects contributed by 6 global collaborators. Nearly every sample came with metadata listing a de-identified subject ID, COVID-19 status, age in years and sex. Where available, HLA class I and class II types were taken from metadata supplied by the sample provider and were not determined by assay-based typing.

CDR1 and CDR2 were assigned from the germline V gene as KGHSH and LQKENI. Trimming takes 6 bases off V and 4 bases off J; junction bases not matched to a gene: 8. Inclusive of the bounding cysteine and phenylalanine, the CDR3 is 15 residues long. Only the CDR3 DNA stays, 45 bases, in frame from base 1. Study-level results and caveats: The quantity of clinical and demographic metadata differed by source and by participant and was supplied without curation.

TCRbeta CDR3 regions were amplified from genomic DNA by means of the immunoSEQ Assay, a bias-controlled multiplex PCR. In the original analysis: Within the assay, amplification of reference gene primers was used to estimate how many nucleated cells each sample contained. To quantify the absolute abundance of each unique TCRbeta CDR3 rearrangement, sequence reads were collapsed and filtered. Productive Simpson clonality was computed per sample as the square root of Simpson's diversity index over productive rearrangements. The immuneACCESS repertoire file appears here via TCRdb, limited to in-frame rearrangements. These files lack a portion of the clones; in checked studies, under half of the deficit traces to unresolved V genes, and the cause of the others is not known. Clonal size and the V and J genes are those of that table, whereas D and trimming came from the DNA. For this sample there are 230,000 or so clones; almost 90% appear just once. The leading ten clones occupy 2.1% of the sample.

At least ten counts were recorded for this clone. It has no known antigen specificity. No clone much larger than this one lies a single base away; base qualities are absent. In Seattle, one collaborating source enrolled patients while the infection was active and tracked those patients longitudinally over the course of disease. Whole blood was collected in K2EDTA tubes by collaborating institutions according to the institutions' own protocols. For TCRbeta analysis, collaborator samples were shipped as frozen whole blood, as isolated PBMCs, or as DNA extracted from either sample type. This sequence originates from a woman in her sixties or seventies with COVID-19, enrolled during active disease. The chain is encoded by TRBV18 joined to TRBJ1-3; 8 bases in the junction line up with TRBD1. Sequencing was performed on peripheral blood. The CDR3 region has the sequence CASSRQGAGGNTIYF. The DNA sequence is TGTGCCAGCTCTCGTCAGGGGGCTGGAGGAAACACCATATATTTT.